Following are 12 T cell receptor beta chains from one sample sequenced in a study of CD8 T cells in ankylosing spondylitis. TCRdb reprocessed the 5' RACE reads with MiXCR, giving one entry per CDR3 protein. Of around 150,000 distinct CDR3 sequences listed, about 17% are singletons. The specimen sequenced was blood, either unsorted or a sorted T cell fraction (not recorded which). These receptors originate from a male donor with ankylosing spondylitis or in good health (not recorded which).

This clonotype was observed many times. The chain is built from TRBV7-8 and TRBJ2-3; 14 bases line up with TRBD2. Per germline, CDR1 SGHVS and CDR2 FQNEAQ. The junction had 6 bases not matched to a gene; V was cut back by 6 bases and J by 4 bases. CDR3 length: 16 residues. This CDR3 reads CASRTGTSGSPDTQYF. The CDR3 DNA follows: TGTGCCAGCAGAACCGGGACTAGCGGGAGCCCAGATACGCAGTATTTT.

This clonotype has just a few counts. The gene calls are TRBV7-2 and TRBJ1-2; a weak D match, TRBD1 (5 bases). This CDR3 has 16 residues. CDR1 and CDR2 (germline): SGHTA, FQGNSA. V gave up 2 bases and J gave up 3 bases, with 16 bases separating them. CDR3 loop: CASSLSSGQGDYGYTF. The CDR3 DNA is TGTGCCAGCAGCTTATCTTCTGGGCAGGGCGACTATGGCTACACCTTC.

The CDR3 bases are TGTGCCAGTTTCATGGGGGGTACTGAAGCTTTCTTT. This codes for CASFMGGTEAFF. This sequence joins TRBV19 and TRBJ1-1; maybe TRBD1 (5 bases). Germline V CDR1 and CDR2: LNHDA, SQIVND (reference sequence). CDR3 length: 12 amino acids. V was pared by 8 bases and J by 5 bases, with 12 bases between. The full variable domain, with the rest looked up from reference TRBV19 and TRBJ1-1, is DGGITQSPKYLFRKEGQNVTLSCEQNLNHDAMYWYRQDPGQGLRLIYYSQIVNDFQKGDIAEGYSVSREKKESFPLTVTSAQKNPTAFYLCASFMGGTEAFFGQGTRLTVV.

This clonotype showed up many times. This chain connects TRBV30 to TRBJ2-5, with 9 bases fitting TRBD2. V lost 0 bases to trimming and J lost 2 bases; unmatched junction nucleotides: 7. This CDR3 is 16 amino acids long. Germline assignment: CDR1 GTSNPN and CDR2 SVGIG (reference sequence). The CDR3 loop reads CAWSVWAGGRQETQYF. The CDR3 DNA reads as TGTGCCTGGAGTGTATGGGCGGGAGGGCGTCAAGAGACCCAGTACTTC.

Ten or more counts support this clonotype. The chain has TRBV5-1 and TRBJ2-1; 8 bases align to TRBD2. V was clipped by 1 base and J by 9 bases; unmatched bases: 12. Looked up from germline, CDR1 is SGHRS and CDR2 is YFSETQ. The CDR3 contains 16 residues. The DNA for the CDR3 is TGCGCCAGCAGCTTGTACGGGACTAGTAGAATTAGTGAGCAGTTCTTC. Encoded protein: CASSLYGTSRISEQFF.

This clonotype has at least ten counts. The chain carries TRBV7-9 and TRBJ2-7; TRBD2 aligns across 11 bases. Trimming at V came to 5 bases and at J to 6 bases, leaving 6 bases not matched to a gene. CDR1 and CDR2 from the germline V gene are SEHNR and FQNEAQ (reference sequence). CDR3 length equals 14 residues. The CDR3 DNA reads as TGTGCCAGCAGCCGTCTAGCGGGAGGCGGCGAGCAGTACTTC. Its protein is CASSRLAGGGEQYF. Full variable domain (missing parts from reference TRBV7-9 and TRBJ2-7): DTGVSQNPRHKITKRGQNVTFRCDPISEHNRLYWYRQTLGQGPEFLTYFQNEAQLEKSRLLSDRFSAERPKGSFSTLEIQRTEQGDSAMYLCASSRLAGGGEQYFGPGTRLTVT.

The V gene is TRBV20-1, the J gene TRBJ1-4; a possible D gene is TRBD1 (6 bases). The germline gives CDR1 DFQATT, CDR2 SNEGSKA (reference sequence). The CDR3 loop spans 13 amino acids. V was cut by 5 bases and J by 4 bases, with 11 bases left in between. Here the CDR3 DNA reads TGCAGTGCTTTCGGACAGAGTAATGAAAAACTGTTTTTT. It yields the protein CSAFGQSNEKLFF.

The genes are TRBV20-1 and TRBJ2-5; 11 bases align to TRBD2. The CDR3 is made up of 13 amino acids. The germline V gene has CDR1 DFQATT and CDR2 SNEGSKA (reference sequence). Trimming cost V 5 bases and J 5 bases; bases outside gene matches: 4. The CDR3 loop is CSARTSGYETQYF. For the CDR3, the DNA is TGCAGTGCTCGGACTAGCGGGTACGAGACCCAGTACTTC.

V gene TRBV28 combines with J gene TRBJ1-1; D call uncertain. The germline CDR1 and CDR2 sequences are MDHEN and SYDVKM. Deletions cut 6 bases from V and 7 bases from J, with 6 bases between. CDR3 length equals 10 residues. CDR3 in amino acids: CASSNLEAFF. The CDR3 DNA reads as TGTGCCAGCAGCAACCTTGAAGCTTTCTTT.

This clonotype was seen repeatedly, ten times or more. The V and J genes are TRBV12-3 or TRBV12-4 and TRBJ2-2; no definite D call. V was shortened by 5 bases and J by 8 bases, with 21 bases between the two germline ends. The CDR3 runs 16 residues. The CDR3 protein is CASSPRSGLTPGELFF. CDR3 in DNA: TGTGCCAGCAGTCCCCGATCAGGCCTAACTCCGGGGGAGCTGTTTTTT.

This clonotype was recorded at least ten times. The genes are TRBV6-5 and TRBJ1-2; the D is unclear. The CDR3 consists of 14 residues. Germline V CDR1 and CDR2: MNHEY, SVGAGI. Deletions cut 0 bases from V and 3 bases from J, with 8 bases between. The CDR3 is CASSYSPTDYGYTF. The CDR3 region has the DNA TGTGCCAGCAGTTACTCTCCCACAGACTATGGCTACACCTTC.

This clonotype appeared a few times. The chain has TRBV2 and TRBJ2-7; D may be TRBD2 (5 bases). The CDR3 is 13 amino acids. Per germline, CDR1 SNHLY and CDR2 FYNNEI. V gave up 5 bases and J gave up 4 bases, with 12 bases separating them. CDR3 region: CASSTPGSYEQYF. CDR3 in DNA: TGTGCCAGCAGTACCCCGGGATCATACGAGCAGTACTTC.